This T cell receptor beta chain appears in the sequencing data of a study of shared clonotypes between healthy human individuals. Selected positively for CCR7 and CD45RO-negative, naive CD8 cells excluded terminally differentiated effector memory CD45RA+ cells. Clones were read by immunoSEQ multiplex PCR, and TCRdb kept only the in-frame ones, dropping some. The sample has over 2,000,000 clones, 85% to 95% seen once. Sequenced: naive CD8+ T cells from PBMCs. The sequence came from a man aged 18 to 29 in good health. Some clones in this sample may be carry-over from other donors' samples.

CDR3 in amino acids: CASNLLAGGPKNEQYF. The CDR3 DNA follows: TGTGCCAGCAACCTACTAGCGGGAGGGCCTAAGAACGAGCAGTACTTC. The chain is built from TRBV11-2 and TRBJ2-7, with 13 bases identical to TRBD2. Unmatched junction bases numbered 11, after V lost 7 bases and J lost 5 bases. The CDR3 loop spans 16 amino acids. Germline V lookup: CDR1 SGHAT, CDR2 FQNNGV.